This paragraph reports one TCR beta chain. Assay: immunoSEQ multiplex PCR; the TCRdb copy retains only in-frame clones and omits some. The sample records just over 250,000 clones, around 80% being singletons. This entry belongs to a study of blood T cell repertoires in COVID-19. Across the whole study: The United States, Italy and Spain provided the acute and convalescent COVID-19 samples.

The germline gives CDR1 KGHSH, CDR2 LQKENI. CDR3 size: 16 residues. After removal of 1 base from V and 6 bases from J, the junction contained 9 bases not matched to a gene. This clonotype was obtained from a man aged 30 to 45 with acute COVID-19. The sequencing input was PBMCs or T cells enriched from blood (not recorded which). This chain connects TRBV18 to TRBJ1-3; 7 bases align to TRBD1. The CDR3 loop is CASSPLQGDRENTIYF. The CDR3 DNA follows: TGTGCCAGCTCACCACTCCAGGGGGATCGCGAAAACACCATATATTTT.